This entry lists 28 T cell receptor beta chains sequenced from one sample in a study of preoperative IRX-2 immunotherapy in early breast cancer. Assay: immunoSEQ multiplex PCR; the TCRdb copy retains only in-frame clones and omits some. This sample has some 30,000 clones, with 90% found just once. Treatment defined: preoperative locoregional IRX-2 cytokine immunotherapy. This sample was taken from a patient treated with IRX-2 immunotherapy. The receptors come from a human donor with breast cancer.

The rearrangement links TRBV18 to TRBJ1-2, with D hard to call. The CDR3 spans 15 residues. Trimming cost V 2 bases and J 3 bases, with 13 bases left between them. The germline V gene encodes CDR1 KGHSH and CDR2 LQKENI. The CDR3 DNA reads TGTGCCAGCTCACCATATGGGGAGGTGGACTATGGCTACACCTTC. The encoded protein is CASSPYGEVDYGYTF. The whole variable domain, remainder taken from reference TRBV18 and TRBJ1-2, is NAGVMQNPRHLVRRRGQEARLRCSPMKGHSHVYWYRQLPEEGLKFMVYLQKENIIDESGMPKERFSAEFPKEGPSILRIQQVVRGDSAAYFCASSPYGEVDYGYTFGSGTRLTVV.

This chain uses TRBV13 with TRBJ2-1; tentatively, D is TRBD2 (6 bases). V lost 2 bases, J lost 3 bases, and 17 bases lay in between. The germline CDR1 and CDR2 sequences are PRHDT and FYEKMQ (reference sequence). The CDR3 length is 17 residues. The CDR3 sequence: CASSLFAGTRGYNEQFF. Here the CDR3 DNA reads TGTGCCAGCAGCTTATTTGCGGGAACACGGGGCTACAATGAGCAGTTCTTC.

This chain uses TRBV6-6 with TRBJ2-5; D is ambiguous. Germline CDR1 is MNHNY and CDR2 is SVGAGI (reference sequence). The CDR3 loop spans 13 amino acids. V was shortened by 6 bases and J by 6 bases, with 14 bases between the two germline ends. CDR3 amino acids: CASRPVEVKTQYF. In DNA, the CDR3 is TGTGCCAGCAGACCAGTAGAGGTGAAGACCCAGTACTTC.

As DNA, the CDR3 is TGTGCCAGCAGCTTAACGGGGGCGGGAAATGAGCAGTTCTTC. This gives the protein CASSLTGAGNEQFF. The gene calls are TRBV11-3 and TRBJ2-1, with D perhaps TRBD1 or TRBD2 (6 bases each). The CDR3 runs 14 residues. Trimming left V 2 bases short and J 7 bases short, with 12 bases between. Germline V gene sequence: CDR1 SGHNT, CDR2 YENEEA.

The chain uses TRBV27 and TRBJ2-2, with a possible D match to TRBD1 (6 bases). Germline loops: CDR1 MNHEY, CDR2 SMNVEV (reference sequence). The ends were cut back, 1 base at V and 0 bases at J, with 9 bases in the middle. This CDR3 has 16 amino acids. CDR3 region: CASSLYQGTNTGELFF. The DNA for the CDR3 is TGTGCCAGCAGTTTATACCAGGGGACGAACACCGGGGAGCTGTTTTTT.

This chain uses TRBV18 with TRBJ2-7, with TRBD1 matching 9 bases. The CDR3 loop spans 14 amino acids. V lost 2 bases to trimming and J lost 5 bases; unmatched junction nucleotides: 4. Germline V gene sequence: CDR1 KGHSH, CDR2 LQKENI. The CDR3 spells CASSPMGQGHEQYF. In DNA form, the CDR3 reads TGTGCCAGCTCACCAATGGGACAGGGCCACGAGCAGTACTTC. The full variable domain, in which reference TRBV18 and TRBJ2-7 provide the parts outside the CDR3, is NAGVMQNPRHLVRRRGQEARLRCSPMKGHSHVYWYRQLPEEGLKFMVYLQKENIIDESGMPKERFSAEFPKEGPSILRIQQVVRGDSAAYFCASSPMGQGHEQYFGPGTRLTVT.

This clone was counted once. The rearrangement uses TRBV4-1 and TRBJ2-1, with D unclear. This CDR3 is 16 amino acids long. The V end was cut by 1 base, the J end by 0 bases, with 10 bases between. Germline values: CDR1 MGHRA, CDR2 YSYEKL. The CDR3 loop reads CASSQVPATSYNEQFF. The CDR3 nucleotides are TGCGCCAGCAGCCAAGTCCCAGCAACCTCCTACAATGAGCAGTTCTTC.

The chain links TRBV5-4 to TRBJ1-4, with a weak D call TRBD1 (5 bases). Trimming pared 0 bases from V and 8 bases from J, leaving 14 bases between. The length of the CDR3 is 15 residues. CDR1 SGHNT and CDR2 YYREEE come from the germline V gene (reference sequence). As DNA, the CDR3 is TGTGCCAGCAGCTTGGGAGGTGGCCAGGGCGAAAAACTGTTTTTT. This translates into CASSLGGGQGEKLFF.

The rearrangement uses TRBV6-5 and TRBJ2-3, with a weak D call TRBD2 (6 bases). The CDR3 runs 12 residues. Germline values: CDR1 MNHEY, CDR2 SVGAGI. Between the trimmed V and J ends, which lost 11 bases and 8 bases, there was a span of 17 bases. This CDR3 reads CAAASAGLTQYF. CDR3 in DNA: TGTGCCGCAGCATCGGCGGGACTTACGCAGTATTTT.

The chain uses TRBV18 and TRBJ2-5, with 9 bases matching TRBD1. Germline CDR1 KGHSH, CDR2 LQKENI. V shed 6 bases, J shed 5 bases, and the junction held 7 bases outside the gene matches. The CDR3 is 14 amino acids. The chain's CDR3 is CASSQDRGRETQYF. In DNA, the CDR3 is TGTGCCAGCTCTCAGGACAGGGGAAGGGAGACCCAGTACTTC.

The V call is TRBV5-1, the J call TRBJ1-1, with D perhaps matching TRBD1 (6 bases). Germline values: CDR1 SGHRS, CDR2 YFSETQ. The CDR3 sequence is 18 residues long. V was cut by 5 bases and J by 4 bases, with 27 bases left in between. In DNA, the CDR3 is TGCGCCAGCAGTTACACCGGACAGCTTTCTGGAGCGAGCACTGAAGCTTTCTTT. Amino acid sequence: CASSYTGQLSGASTEAFF.

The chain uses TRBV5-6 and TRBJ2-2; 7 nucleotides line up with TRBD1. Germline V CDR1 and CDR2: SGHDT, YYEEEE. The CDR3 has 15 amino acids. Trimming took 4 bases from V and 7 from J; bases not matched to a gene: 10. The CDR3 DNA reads TGTGCCAGCAGCGGCCAACAGGGGCTGGGCGGGGAGCTGTTTTTT. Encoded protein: CASSGQQGLGGELFF.

For the CDR3, the DNA is TGTGCCAGCGTACTGGACGGCTACACCTTC. Translating it yields CASVLDGYTF. The V and J genes are TRBV2 and TRBJ1-2; D ambiguous. V lost 8 bases and J 8 bases, leaving 9 bases between the germline ends. CDR3 length equals 10 residues. Per the germline V gene, CDR1 is SNHLY and CDR2 is FYNNEI.

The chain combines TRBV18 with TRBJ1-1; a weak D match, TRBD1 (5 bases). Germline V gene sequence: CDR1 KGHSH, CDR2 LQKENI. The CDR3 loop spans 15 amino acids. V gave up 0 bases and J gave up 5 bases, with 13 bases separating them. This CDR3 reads CASSPPERGGTEAFF. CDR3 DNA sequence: TGTGCCAGCTCACCACCTGAGAGGGGAGGGACTGAAGCTTTCTTT.

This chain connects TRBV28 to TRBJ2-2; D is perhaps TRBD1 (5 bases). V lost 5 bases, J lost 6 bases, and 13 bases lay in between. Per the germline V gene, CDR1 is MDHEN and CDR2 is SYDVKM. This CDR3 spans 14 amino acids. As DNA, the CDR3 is TGTGCCAGCAGTATACACGACAGACCCGGGGAGCTGTTTTTT. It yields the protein CASSIHDRPGELFF.

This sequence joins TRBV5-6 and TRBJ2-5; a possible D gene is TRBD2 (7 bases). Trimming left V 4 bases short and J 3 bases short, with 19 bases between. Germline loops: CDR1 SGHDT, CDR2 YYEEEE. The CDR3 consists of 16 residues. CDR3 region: CASSPSQGLKKETQYF. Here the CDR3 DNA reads TGTGCCAGCAGCCCGTCACAGGGACTAAAAAAAGAGACCCAGTACTTC.

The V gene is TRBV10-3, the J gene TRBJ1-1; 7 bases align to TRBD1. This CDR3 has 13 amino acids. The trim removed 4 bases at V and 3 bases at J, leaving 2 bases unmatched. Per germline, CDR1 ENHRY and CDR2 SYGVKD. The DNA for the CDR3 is TGTGCCATCAGTGGAGGGGGCGACACTGAAGCTTTCTTT. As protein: CAISGGGDTEAFF.

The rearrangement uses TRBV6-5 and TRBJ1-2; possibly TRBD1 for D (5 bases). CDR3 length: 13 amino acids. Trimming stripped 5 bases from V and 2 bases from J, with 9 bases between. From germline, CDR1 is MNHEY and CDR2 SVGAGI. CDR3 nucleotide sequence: TGTGCCAGCAGTGCGGACACCAACTATGGCTACACCTTC. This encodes CASSADTNYGYTF.

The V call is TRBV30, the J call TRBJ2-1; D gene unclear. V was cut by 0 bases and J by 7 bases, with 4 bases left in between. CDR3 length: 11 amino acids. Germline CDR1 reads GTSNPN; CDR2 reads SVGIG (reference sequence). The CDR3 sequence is CAWSVLNEQFF. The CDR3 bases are TGTGCCTGGAGTGTATTGAATGAGCAGTTCTTC.

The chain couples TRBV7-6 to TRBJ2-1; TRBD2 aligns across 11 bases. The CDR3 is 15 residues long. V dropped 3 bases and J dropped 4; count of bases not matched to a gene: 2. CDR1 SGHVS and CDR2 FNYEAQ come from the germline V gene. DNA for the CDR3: TGTGCCAGCAGCTTTAGCGGGGGGGTTTACAATGAGCAGTTCTTC. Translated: CASSFSGGVYNEQFF.

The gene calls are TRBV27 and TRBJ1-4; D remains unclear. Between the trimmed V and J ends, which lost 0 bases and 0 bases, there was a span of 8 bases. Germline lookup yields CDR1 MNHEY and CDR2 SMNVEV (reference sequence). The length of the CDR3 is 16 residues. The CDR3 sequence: CASSLSSDTTNEKLFF. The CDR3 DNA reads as TGTGCCAGCAGTTTATCCTCAGATACAACTAATGAAAAACTGTTTTTT.

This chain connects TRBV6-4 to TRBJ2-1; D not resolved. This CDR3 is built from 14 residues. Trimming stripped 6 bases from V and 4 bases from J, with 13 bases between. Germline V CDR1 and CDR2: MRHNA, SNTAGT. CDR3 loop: CASSREDGYNEQFF. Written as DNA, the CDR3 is TGTGCCAGCAGCCGTGAGGACGGTTACAATGAGCAGTTCTTC.

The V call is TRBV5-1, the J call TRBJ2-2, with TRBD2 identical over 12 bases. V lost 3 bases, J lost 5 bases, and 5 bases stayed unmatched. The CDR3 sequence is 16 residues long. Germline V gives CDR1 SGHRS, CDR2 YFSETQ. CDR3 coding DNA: TGCGCCAGCAGCTCCGGACTAGCGGGGTGGACCGGGGAGCTGTTTTTT. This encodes CASSSGLAGWTGELFF.

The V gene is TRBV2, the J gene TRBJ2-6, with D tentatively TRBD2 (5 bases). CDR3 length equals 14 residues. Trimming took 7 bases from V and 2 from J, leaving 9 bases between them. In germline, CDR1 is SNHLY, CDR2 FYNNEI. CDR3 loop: CASNQEAGANVLTF. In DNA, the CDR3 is TGTGCCAGCAACCAGGAGGCTGGGGCCAACGTCCTGACTTTC.

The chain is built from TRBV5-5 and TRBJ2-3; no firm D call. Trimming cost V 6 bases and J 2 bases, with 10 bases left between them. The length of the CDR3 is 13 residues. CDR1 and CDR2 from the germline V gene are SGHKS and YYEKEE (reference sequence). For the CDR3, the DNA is TGTGCCAGCACCCCCAACCCCACAGATACGCAGTATTTT. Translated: CASTPNPTDTQYF.

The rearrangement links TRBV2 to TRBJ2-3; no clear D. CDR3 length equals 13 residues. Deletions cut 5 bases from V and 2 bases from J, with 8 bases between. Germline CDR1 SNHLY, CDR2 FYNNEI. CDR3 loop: CASSPPYTDTQYF. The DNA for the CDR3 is TGTGCCAGCAGTCCCCCCTACACAGATACGCAGTATTTT.

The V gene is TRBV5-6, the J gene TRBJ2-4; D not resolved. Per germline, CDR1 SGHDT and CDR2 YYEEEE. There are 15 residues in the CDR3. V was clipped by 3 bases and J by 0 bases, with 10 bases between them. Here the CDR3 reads CASSWLAEAKNIQYF. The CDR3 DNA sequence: TGTGCCAGCAGCTGGCTTGCGGAAGCCAAAAACATTCAGTACTTC.

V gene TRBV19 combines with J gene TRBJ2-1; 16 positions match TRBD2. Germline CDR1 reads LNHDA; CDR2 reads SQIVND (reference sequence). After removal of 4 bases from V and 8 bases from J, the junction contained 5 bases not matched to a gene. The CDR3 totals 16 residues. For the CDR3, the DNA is TGTGCCAGTAGTAAGCCCGGGACTAGCGGGAGGGATGAGCAGTTCTTC. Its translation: CASSKPGTSGRDEQFF.